These 12 T cell receptor beta chains share one sample of origin, sequenced in a study of blood T cell repertoires in COVID-19. Sequencing was performed with immunoSEQ multiplex PCR; in TCRdb, only in-frame clones are kept and a portion is missing. The data hold 150,000 to 200,000 clones, with about 84% observed a single time. Sequencing was done on a sample of peripheral blood. Every receptor here comes from a woman between 25 and 40 years old with acute or convalescent COVID-19.

The chain recombines TRBV7-2 with TRBJ2-1; D possibly corresponds to TRBD2 (6 bases). Germline V lookup: CDR1 SGHTA, CDR2 FQGNSA. The CDR3 loop spans 14 amino acids. Trimming left V 6 bases short and J 4 bases short, with 13 bases between. The DNA of the CDR3 is TGTGCCAGCAGGCGGGACCCTCTATACAATGAGCAGTTCTTC. This translates into CASRRDPLYNEQFF.

DNA of the CDR3: TGTGCCAGCAGTATCTCTCGGGGTCCAAGCAATCAGCCCCAGCATTTT. The encoded protein is CASSISRGPSNQPQHF. The chain links TRBV28 to TRBJ1-5; no firm D call. Germline CDR1 is MDHEN and CDR2 is SYDVKM. V lost 5 bases and J 1 base, leaving 15 bases between the germline ends. The CDR3 sequence is 16 residues long.

Only a few counts were recorded for this clone. CDR3 coding DNA: TGTGTGCGGGGACAGATGAACACTGAAGCTTTCTTT. Translated: CVRGQMNTEAFF. The chain combines TRBV2 with TRBJ1-1, with 7 bases matching TRBD1. The CDR3 sequence is 12 residues long. Germline V lookup: CDR1 SNHLY, CDR2 FYNNEI.

The chain joins TRBV19 to TRBJ2-5, with TRBD1 matching over 7 bases. The germline V gene has CDR1 LNHDA and CDR2 SQIVND (reference sequence). With 5 bases clipped from V and 2 bases from J, the junction kept 5 bases outside the gene matches. The CDR3 length is 14 residues. The CDR3 spells CASSGRQGQETQYF. The CDR3 DNA is TGTGCCAGTAGTGGAAGACAGGGTCAAGAGACCCAGTACTTC.

This clone appeared a few times. The chain uses TRBV6-2 or TRBV6-3 and TRBJ2-2; 8 bases map to TRBD1. Germline lookup yields CDR1 MNHEY and CDR2 SVGEGT. V trimming: 2 bases; J trimming: 4 bases; junction bases outside the gene matches: 6. CDR3 length equals 16 residues. The CDR3 DNA reads as TGTGCCAGCAGTTACACCAGGGGGCGGCTCACCGGGGAGCTGTTTTTT. It encodes CASSYTRGRLTGELFF.

This clone has a single count. V gene TRBV5-6 combines with J gene TRBJ1-3; D not certain. The V end was cut by 4 bases, the J end by 3 bases, with 17 bases between. The CDR3 extends over 16 amino acids. CDR1 is SGHDT and CDR2 is YYEEEE in the germline V gene. Written as DNA, the CDR3 is TGTGCCAGCAGCCGCGGGCCTTCGTTAATTGGAAACACCATATATTTT. As protein: CASSRGPSLIGNTIYF.

V gene TRBV5-6 combines with J gene TRBJ2-7; perhaps TRBD2 as D (5 bases). From germline, CDR1 is SGHDT and CDR2 YYEEEE. CDR3 length equals 14 residues. Trimming pared 3 bases from V and 3 bases from J, leaving 13 bases between. The CDR3 spells CASSWAGGSYEQYF. In nucleotides, the CDR3 is TGTGCCAGCAGCTGGGCGGGTGGGAGCTACGAGCAGTACTTC. Combining the CDR3 with reference TRBV5-6 and TRBJ2-7 gives the whole variable domain DAGVTQSPTHLIKTRGQQVTLRCSPKSGHDTVSWYQQALGQGPQFIFQYYEEEERQRGNFPDRFSGHQFPNYSSELNVNALLLGDSALYLCASSWAGGSYEQYFGPGTRLTVT.

The chain uses TRBV7-3 and TRBJ1-5; possibly TRBD1 for D (6 bases). The V end was cut by 3 bases, the J end by 3 bases, with 15 bases between. Germline CDR1 is SGHTA and CDR2 is FQGTGA. This CDR3 is built from 16 residues. The CDR3 nucleotides are TGTGCCAGCAGCTTTTACCAGACAGGATTCAATCAGCCCCAGCATTTT. Its translation is CASSFYQTGFNQPQHF.

This sequence joins TRBV10-3 and TRBJ2-3; 7 bases line up with TRBD2. V lost 6 bases to trimming and J lost 0 bases; unmatched junction nucleotides: 9. Germline V gives CDR1 ENHRY, CDR2 SYGVKD. The CDR3 loop spans 16 amino acids. The CDR3 DNA is TGTGCCATCAGGACAACAATGCGGGAGAGCACAGATACGCAGTATTTT. This codes for CAIRTTMRESTDTQYF.

The CDR3 reads CASSYFNEATEAFF. The CDR3, as DNA: TGTGCCAGCAGTTACTTCAATGAGGCAACTGAAGCTTTCTTT. This rearrangement joins TRBV6-5 to TRBJ1-1; no firm D call. This CDR3 contains 14 residues. CDR1 is MNHEY and CDR2 is SVGAGI in the germline V gene. Trimming stripped 1 base from V and 5 bases from J, with 11 bases between.

This rearrangement joins TRBV5-1 to TRBJ1-2, with D tentatively TRBD1 (5 bases). The V and J ends lost 0 bases and 5 bases respectively, with 11 bases between them. The germline CDR1 and CDR2 sequences are SGHRS and YFSETQ. The CDR3 spans 14 residues. In nucleotides, the CDR3 is TGCGCCAGCAGCTTGGAGTACAGGTCGTATGGCTACACCTTC. Translated, it gives CASSLEYRSYGYTF.

This chain connects TRBV14 to TRBJ1-2, with D possibly matching TRBD1 (5 bases). The CDR3 totals 13 residues. Deletions cut 3 bases from V and 5 bases from J, with 10 bases between. Per the germline V gene, CDR1 is SGHDN and CDR2 is FVKESK. CDR3 sequence: CASSQDRGYGYTF. CDR3 sequence (DNA): TGTGCCAGCAGCCAGGATCGGGGGTATGGCTACACCTTC.